This T cell receptor beta chain is from a study of cytomegalovirus exposure and HLA in healthy donors. The assay was immunoSEQ multiplex PCR, and TCRdb's table has in-frame clones only and misses some. The table includes about 88,000 clones, 96% detected once. The specimen sequenced was PBMCs. This receptor was taken from a young man in good health and CMV-seronegative.

The CDR3 DNA sequence: TGTGCCAGCAGCTTAGGCCTACAGGGCCGTGAAGCTTTCTTT. It is translated as CASSLGLQGREAFF. The chain couples TRBV7-2 to TRBJ1-1; weak D call: TRBD1 (6 bases). This CDR3 spans 14 amino acids. CDR1 is SGHTA, CDR2 FQGNSA, per germline. Trimming took 1 base from V and 7 from J, leaving 13 bases between them.